These T cell receptor beta chains were read from a single sample in a study of blood T cell repertoires in COVID-19. Libraries were prepared by immunoSEQ multiplex PCR; TCRdb keeps only in-frame clonotypes and omits some of them. The repertoire has 270,000 or so clones, around nine tenths of them found once; the top ten carry roughly 3%. Input material: PBMCs or T cells enriched from blood (not recorded which). The receptors come from a young woman who had recovered from COVID-19. Both conserved end residues are part of each CDR3. Each record gives: clone size, V gene, J gene, D gene, CDR3 protein, CDR3 DNA. The D gene is left open where the match is weak. Not every row has a clone size; where given, it reads once, few, many or a size class.

-,TRBV27,TRBJ2-3,TRBD1,CASSFGRWTGGASTDTQYF,TGTGCCAGCAGTTTTGGGCGGTGGACAGGGGGAGCCTCCACAGATACGCAGTATTTT
-,TRBV10-1,TRBJ2-1,TRBD2,CASSESGGSSYNEQFF,TGCGCCAGCAGTGAGTCGGGCGGGAGCTCCTACAATGAGCAGTTCTTC
-,TRBV28,TRBJ2-2,TRBD2,CASRWTSAGELFF,TGTGCCAGCAGGTGGACTAGCGCCGGGGAGCTGTTTTTT
-,TRBV7-2,TRBJ1-1,-,CASSPGEGNTEAFF,TGTGCCAGCAGCCCCGGGGAAGGGAACACTGAAGCTTTCTTT
-,TRBV5-6,TRBJ1-3,-,CASSYRDTGNTIYF,TGTGCCAGCAGCTACCGGGACACCGGAAACACCATATATTTT
-,TRBV9,TRBJ2-1,-,CASSVIGGGAGEQFF,TGTGCCAGCAGCGTAATAGGAGGGGGGGCAGGTGAGCAGTTCTTC
-,TRBV28,TRBJ2-7,-,CASSLNGYYEQYF,TGTGCCAGCAGTTTAAACGGGTACTACGAGCAGTACTTC
once,TRBV27,TRBJ2-7,-,CASSYGESYEQYF,TGTGCCAGCAGTTACGGGGAGTCCTACGAGCAGTACTTC
-,TRBV4-1,TRBJ2-7,-,CASSPGDGYEQYF,TGCGCCAGCAGCCCGGGGGATGGGTACGAGCAGTACTTC
-,TRBV29-1,TRBJ2-1,TRBD2,CSVDASGRTYEQFF,TGCAGCGTTGACGCTAGCGGGAGAACTTATGAGCAGTTCTTC
-,TRBV19,TRBJ2-1,TRBD2,CASSGSSYNEQFF,TGTGCCAGCAGCGGGAGCTCCTACAATGAGCAGTTCTTC
-,TRBV7-2,TRBJ1-2,-,CASSTLGGNYGYTF,TGTGCCAGCAGCACCCTCGGCGGCAACTATGGCTACACCTTC
few,TRBV10-2,TRBJ2-5,TRBD2,CASSGRGLAGARYQETQYF,TGCGCCAGCAGTGGGCGGGGACTAGCGGGAGCTAGGTACCAAGAGACCCAGTACTTC
-,TRBV4-1,TRBJ2-3,TRBD1,CASSRTGTGTDTQYF,TGCGCCAGCAGCAGGACAGGCACTGGGACAGATACGCAGTATTTT
-,TRBV13,TRBJ1-1,TRBD1,CASSLNRGYMNTEAFF,TGTGCCAGCAGCTTAAACAGGGGATATATGAACACTGAAGCTTTCTTT
-,TRBV5-1,TRBJ2-7,-,CASSLQSTYEQYF,TGCGCCAGCAGCTTACAGAGTACCTACGAGCAGTACTTC
once,TRBV7-9,TRBJ1-2,TRBD1,CASSTGAAGYTF,TGTGCCAGCAGTACAGGGGCGGCTGGCTACACCTTC
-,TRBV19,TRBJ1-1,-,CASKDPGTEAFF,TGTGCCAGTAAAGACCCCGGGACTGAAGCTTTCTTT
-,TRBV25-1,TRBJ2-5,-,CASSDLGSQETQYF,TGTGCCAGCAGTGATTTGGGCAGCCAAGAGACCCAGTACTTC
-,TRBV11-2,TRBJ2-7,TRBD1,CASSLDTGTGLDEQYF,TGTGCCAGCAGCTTAGATACCGGGACAGGGCTCGACGAGCAGTACTTC
-,TRBV7-2,TRBJ2-1,TRBD2,CASIISGGAYNEQFF,TGTGCCAGCATAATCTCGGGGGGGGCCTACAATGAGCAGTTCTTC
-,TRBV7-2,TRBJ2-7,TRBD1,CASSLGGSGQGFYEQYF,TGTGCCAGCAGCTTAGGAGGTTCTGGACAGGGCTTCTACGAGCAGTACTTC
-,TRBV27,TRBJ2-1,-,CASRNPPGLNNEQFF,TGTGCCAGCAGAAACCCCCCGGGACTTAACAATGAGCAGTTCTTC
-,TRBV27,TRBJ1-5,-,CASSLSSSGNQPQHF,TGTGCCAGCAGTTTATCGTCCTCGGGGAATCAGCCCCAGCATTTT
-,TRBV25-1,TRBJ1-1,-,CASSGNEAFF,TGTGCCAGCAGTGGTAATGAAGCTTTCTTT
-,TRBV24-1,TRBJ1-2,TRBD1,CATSDTGGTGGSSNYGYTF,TGTGCCACCAGTGATACCGGTGGGACAGGGGGATCGTCTAACTATGGCTACACCTTC
once,TRBV27,TRBJ1-4,TRBD1,CASGDRGGEKLFF,TGTGCCAGCGGGGACAGGGGCGGAGAAAAACTGTTTTTT
-,TRBV6-2/TRBV6-3,TRBJ2-7,TRBD1,CASSSSGQGGFEQYF,TGTGCCAGCAGTTCCTCGGGACAGGGAGGTTTCGAGCAGTACTTC
-,TRBV15,TRBJ1-1,-,CATSRPTTEAFF,TGTGCCACCAGCAGACCTACGACTGAAGCTTTCTTT
-,TRBV5-1,TRBJ2-1,TRBD2,CASSLQLAGGYNEQFF,TGCGCCAGCAGTCTCCAACTAGCGGGGGGGTACAATGAGCAGTTCTTC
-,TRBV10-3,TRBJ2-7,TRBD1,CAISESGPGQIHLTAYEQYF,TGTGCCATCAGTGAGTCAGGGCCGGGACAGATCCACCTGACGGCCTACGAGCAGTACTTC